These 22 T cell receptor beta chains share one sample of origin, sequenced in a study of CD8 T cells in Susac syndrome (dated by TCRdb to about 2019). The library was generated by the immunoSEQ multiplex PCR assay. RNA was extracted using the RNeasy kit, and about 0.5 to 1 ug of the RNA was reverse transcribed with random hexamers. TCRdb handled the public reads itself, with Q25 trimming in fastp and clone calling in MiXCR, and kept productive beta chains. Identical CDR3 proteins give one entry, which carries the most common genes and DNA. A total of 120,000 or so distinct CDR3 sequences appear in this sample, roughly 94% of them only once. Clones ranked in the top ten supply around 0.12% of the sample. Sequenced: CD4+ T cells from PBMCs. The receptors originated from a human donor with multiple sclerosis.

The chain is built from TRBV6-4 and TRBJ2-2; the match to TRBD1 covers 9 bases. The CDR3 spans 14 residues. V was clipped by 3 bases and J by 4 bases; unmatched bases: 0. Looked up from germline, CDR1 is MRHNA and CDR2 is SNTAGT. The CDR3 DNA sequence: TGTGCCAGCAGTGAACAGGGGGCCACCGGGGAGCTGTTTTTT. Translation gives CASSEQGATGELFF.

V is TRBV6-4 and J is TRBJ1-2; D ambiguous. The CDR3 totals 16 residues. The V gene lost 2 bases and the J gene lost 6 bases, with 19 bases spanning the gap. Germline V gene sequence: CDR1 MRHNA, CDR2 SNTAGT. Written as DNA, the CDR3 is TGTGCCAGCAGTGACGCGGGAGGTCGGCAGGCGGATGGCTACACCTTC. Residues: CASSDAGGRQADGYTF.

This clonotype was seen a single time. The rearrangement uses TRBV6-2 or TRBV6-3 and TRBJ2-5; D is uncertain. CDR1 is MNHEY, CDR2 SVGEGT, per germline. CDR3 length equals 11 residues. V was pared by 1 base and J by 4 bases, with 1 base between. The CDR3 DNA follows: TGTGCCAGCAGTTACTTAGAGACCCAGTACTTC. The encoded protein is CASSYLETQYF.

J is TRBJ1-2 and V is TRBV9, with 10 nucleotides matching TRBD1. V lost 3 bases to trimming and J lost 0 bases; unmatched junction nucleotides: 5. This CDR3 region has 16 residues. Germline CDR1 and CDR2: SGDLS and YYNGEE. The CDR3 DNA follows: TGTGCCAGCAGCGGATCCGGGACAGGGGCTAACTATGGCTACACCTTC. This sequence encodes CASSGSGTGANYGYTF. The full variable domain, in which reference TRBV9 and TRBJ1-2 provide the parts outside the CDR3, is DSGVTQTPKHLITATGQRVTLRCSPRSGDLSVYWYQQSLDQGLQFLIQYYNGEERAKGNILERFSAQQFPDLHSELNLSSLELGDSALYFCASSGSGTGANYGYTFGSGTRLTVV.

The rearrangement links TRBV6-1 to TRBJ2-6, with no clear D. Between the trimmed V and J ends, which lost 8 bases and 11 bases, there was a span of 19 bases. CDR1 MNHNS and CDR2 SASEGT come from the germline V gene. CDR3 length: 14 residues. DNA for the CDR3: TGTGCCAGCGAGTCTTTCGGTTCGCCCCACGTCCTGACTTTC. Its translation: CASESFGSPHVLTF.

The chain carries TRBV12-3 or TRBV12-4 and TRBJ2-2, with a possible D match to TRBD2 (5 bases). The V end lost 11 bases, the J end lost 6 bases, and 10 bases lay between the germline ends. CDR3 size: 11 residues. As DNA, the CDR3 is TGTGCCGGGCGGCGGGCCGGGGAGCTGTTTTTT. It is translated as CAGRRAGELFF.

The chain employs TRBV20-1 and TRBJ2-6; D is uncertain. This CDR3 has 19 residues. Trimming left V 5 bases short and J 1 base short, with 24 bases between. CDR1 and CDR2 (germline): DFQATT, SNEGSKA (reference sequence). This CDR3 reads CSASPRMKGDPSGANVLTF. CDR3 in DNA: TGCAGTGCTTCTCCCCGAATGAAGGGTGATCCGTCTGGGGCCAACGTCCTGACTTTC.

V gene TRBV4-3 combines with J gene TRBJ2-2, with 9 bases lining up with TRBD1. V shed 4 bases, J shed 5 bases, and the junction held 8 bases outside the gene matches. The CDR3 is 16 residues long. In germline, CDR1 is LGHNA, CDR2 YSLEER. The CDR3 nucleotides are TGCGCCAGCAGCCGGAGCCGAGGACAGGGGACCGGGGAGCTGTTTTTT. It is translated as CASSRSRGQGTGELFF.

CDR3 nucleotides: TGTGCCTGGAGGAGGCCGGGCCCAGGAAACACCATATATTTT. It is translated as CAWRRPGPGNTIYF. The chain links TRBV30 to TRBJ1-3; the D is unclear. The CDR3 extends over 14 amino acids. Germline V gene sequence: CDR1 GTSNPN, CDR2 SVGIG (reference sequence). Trimming shortened V by 3 bases and J by 4 bases, and 13 bases separated the two germline ends.

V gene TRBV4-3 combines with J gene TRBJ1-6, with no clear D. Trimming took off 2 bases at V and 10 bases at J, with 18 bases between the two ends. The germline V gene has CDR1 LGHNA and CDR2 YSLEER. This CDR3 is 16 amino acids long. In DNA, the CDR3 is TGCGCCAGCAGCCAAAAAAGGGCAGGTTCTAGATCACCCCTCCACTTT. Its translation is CASSQKRAGSRSPLHF.

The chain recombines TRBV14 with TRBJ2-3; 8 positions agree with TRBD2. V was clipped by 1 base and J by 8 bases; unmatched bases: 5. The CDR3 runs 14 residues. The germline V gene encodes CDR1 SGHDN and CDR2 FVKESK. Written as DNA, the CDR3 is TGTGCCAGCAGCCAAGGAAGCGGGAGTGTTACGCAGTATTTT. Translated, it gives CASSQGSGSVTQYF.

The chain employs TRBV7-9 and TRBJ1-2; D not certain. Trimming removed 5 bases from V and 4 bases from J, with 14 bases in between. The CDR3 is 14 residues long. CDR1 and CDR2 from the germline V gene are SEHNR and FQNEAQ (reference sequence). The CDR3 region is CASSPAGVFYGYTF. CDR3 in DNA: TGTGCCAGCAGCCCAGCTGGGGTCTTCTATGGCTACACCTTC.

CDR3 amino acids: CASSIVGFITEAFF. The DNA for the CDR3 is TGTGCCAGTAGTATAGTCGGATTTATCACTGAAGCTTTCTTT. The chain links TRBV19 to TRBJ1-1; D gene uncertain. Trimming removed 1 base from V and 4 bases from J, with 10 bases in between. The CDR3 contains 14 residues. Germline CDR1 and CDR2: LNHDA and SQIVND (reference sequence).

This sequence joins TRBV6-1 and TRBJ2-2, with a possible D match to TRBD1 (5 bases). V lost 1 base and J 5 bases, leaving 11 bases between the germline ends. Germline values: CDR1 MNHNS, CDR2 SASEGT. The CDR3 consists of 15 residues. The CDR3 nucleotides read TGTGCCAGCAGTGAAGGGGGCCCTGGGACCGGGGAGCTGTTTTTT. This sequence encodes CASSEGGPGTGELFF.

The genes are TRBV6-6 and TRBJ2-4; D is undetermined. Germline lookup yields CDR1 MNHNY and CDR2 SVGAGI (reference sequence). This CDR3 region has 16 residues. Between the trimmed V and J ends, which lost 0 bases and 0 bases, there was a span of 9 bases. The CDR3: CASSYSPLLAKNIQYF. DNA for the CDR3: TGTGCCAGCAGTTACTCGCCACTTCTAGCCAAAAACATTCAGTACTTC.

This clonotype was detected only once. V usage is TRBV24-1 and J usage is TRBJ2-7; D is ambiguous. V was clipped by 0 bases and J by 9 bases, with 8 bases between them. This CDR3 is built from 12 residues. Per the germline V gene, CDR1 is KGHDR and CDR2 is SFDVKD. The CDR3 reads CATSDLGIGQYF. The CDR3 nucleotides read TGTGCCACCAGTGATTTGGGGATTGGGCAGTACTTC.

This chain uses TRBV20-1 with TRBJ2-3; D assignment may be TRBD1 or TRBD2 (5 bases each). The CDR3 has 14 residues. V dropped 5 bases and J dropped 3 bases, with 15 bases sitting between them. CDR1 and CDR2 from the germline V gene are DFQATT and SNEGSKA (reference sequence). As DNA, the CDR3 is TGCAGTGCTTATGGGGCGGGTTCTACAGATACGCAGTATTTT. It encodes CSAYGAGSTDTQYF.

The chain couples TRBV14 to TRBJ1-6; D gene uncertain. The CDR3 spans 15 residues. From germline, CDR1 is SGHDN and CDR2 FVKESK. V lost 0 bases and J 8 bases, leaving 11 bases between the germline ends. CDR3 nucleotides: TGTGCCAGCAGCCAAGATGGCACTCGTTATTCACCCCTCCACTTT. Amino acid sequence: CASSQDGTRYSPLHF.

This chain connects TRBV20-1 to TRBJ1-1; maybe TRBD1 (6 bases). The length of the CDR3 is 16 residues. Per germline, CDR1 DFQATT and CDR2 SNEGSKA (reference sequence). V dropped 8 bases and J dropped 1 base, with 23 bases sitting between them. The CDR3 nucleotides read TGCAGTACACCTCTTAAGGGGGGGGGCTGGAACACTGAAGCTTTCTTT. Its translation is CSTPLKGGGWNTEAFF.

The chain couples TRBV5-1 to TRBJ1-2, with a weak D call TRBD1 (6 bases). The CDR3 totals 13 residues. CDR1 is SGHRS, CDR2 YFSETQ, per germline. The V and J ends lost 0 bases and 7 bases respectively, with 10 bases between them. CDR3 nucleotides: TGCGCCAGCAGCTTGGACAGGGCGGCTGGCTACACCTTC. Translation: CASSLDRAAGYTF.

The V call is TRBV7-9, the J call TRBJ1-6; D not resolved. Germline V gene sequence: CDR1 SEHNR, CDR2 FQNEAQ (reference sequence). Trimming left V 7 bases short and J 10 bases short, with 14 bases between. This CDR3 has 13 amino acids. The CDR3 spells CASTPQEESPLHF. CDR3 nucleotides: TGTGCCAGCACCCCCCAGGAGGAATCACCCCTCCACTTT.

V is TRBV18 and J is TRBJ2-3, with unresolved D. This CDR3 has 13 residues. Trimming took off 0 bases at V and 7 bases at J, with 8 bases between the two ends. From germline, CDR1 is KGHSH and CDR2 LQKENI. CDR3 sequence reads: CASSPPTSNTQYF. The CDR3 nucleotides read TGTGCCAGCTCACCACCGACGAGCAATACGCAGTATTTT.